Listed below are T cell receptor beta chains from one sample, sequenced in a study of shared clonotypes between healthy human individuals. Produced via immunoSEQ multiplex PCR; TCRdb's table is partial and in-frame only. The sample records a few hundred thousand clones, roughly 91% being singletons. The sequencing input was memory CD8+ T cells sorted from blood. These TCRs come from a man younger than 35 in good health. Both conserved end residues are part of each CDR3. D genes are given only for firm matches. The size of a clone is reported for some rows only, either as once, few or many, or as a class for expanded clones.

-,TRBV6-5,TRBJ2-3,-,TGTGCCAGCAGTTACTCCCCTTCCGGGGGCACAGATACGCAGTATTTT,CASSYSPSGGTDTQYF
-,TRBV5-8,TRBJ2-2,once,TGTGCCAGCAGCCCCGCGGCGTCCGGGGGGGAGCTGTTTTTT,CASSPAASGGELFF
-,TRBV6-6,TRBJ1-5,once,TGTGCCAGCAGTTACGGGCCAGGGGATCAGCCCCAGCATTTT,CASSYGPGDQPQHF
-,TRBV9,TRBJ2-3,-,TGTGCCAGCAGCTTAAACACAGATACGCAGTATTTT,CASSLNTDTQYF
-,TRBV11-3,TRBJ1-3,many,TGTGCCAGCAGCGGCGCCGAGAACACCATATATTTT,CASSGAENTIYF
TRBD1,TRBV27,TRBJ2-7,-,TGTGCCAGCAGTTGGCTCCGACAGGGAATTAACGAGCAGTACTTC,CASSWLRQGINEQYF
-,TRBV28,TRBJ2-1,-,TGTGCCAGCAGTTTGTTCCAGGGGAGAGATGAGCAGTTCTTC,CASSLFQGRDEQFF
-,TRBV29-1,TRBJ2-7,-,TGCAGCGTTGTTCAGACTACCTCCTACGAGCAGTACTTC,CSVVQTTSYEQYF
-,TRBV4-1,TRBJ2-7,-,TGCGCCAGCAGCCAAGAAATTAGGGCGGACGAGCAGTACTTC,CASSQEIRADEQYF
-,TRBV5-6,TRBJ2-2,-,TGTGCCAGCAGCCCTGGACTCTGGGGGCTCTACACCGGGGAGCTGTTTTTT,CASSPGLWGLYTGELFF
-,TRBV12-5,TRBJ2-3,-,TGTGCTAGTGGTTTGGTGGGACTTACAGATACGCAGTATTTT,CASGLVGLTDTQYF
TRBD1,TRBV27,TRBJ1-1,-,TGTGCCAGCAGTTATCAGGGGGACACTGAAGCTTTCTTT,CASSYQGDTEAFF
-,TRBV7-9,TRBJ2-3,-,TGTGCCAGCAGCCCCACCGGCCCTCCGCTCACAGATACGCAGTATTTT,CASSPTGPPLTDTQYF
TRBD2,TRBV13,TRBJ2-5,-,TGTGCCAGCAGCGAGTTCTCGGTAGCGGGGGGGCTAGAGACCCAGTACTTC,CASSEFSVAGGLETQYF
TRBD1,TRBV5-6,TRBJ2-3,once,TGTGCCAGCCACGACAGGGCCCCCTGGGGTAGTGAAGCAGATACGCAGTATTTT,CASHDRAPWGSEADTQYF
-,TRBV30,TRBJ1-1,few,TGTGCCTGGAGTGTATTCGCCGGGAACACTGAAGCTTTCTTT,CAWSVFAGNTEAFF
TRBD1,TRBV13,TRBJ2-7,-,TGTGCCAGCAGCTTAAATCCGGGACAGGGTCTAACCTCCTACGAGCAGTACTTC,CASSLNPGQGLTSYEQYF
TRBD1,TRBV5-1,TRBJ1-1,-,TGCGCCAGCAGCTTGGGCCGCGAGACAGGGGTTTTGAACACTGAAGCTTTCTTT,CASSLGRETGVLNTEAFF
-,TRBV7-8,TRBJ2-7,-,TGTGCCAGCAGCCTTTCTTACGAGCAGTACTTC,CASSLSYEQYF
-,TRBV7-9,TRBJ2-5,-,TGTGCCAGCAGCAGTGACAGAGCTGGCAAGTACCAAGAGACCCAGTACTTC,CASSSDRAGKYQETQYF
-,TRBV7-9,TRBJ2-7,-,TGTGCCAGCAGCAGCCCCCTCCTTAGACAGCAGTACTTC,CASSSPLLRQQYF
TRBD2,TRBV6-1,TRBJ2-7,-,TGTGCCAGCAGTGAATGGGGGCTAGCGGGGGTCTACGAGCAGTACTTC,CASSEWGLAGVYEQYF
-,TRBV6-1,TRBJ2-2,once,TGTGCCAGCCTGGCGCTCAACACCGGGGAGCTGTTTTTT,CASLALNTGELFF
TRBD1,TRBV6-5,TRBJ1-2,-,TGTGCCAGCAGTCCGGGCAGGGGGCAAGGCTACACCTTC,CASSPGRGQGYTF
-,TRBV5-1,TRBJ1-1,-,TGCGCCAGCAGCTTGTTTTACGGAACGGGACAATTCGCGAACACTGAAGCTTTCTTT,CASSLFYGTGQFANTEAFF
-,TRBV29-1,TRBJ1-1,many,TGCAGCGTTGAAGATTTGGCGGGGGCCCTCACTGAAGCTTTCTTT,CSVEDLAGALTEAFF
TRBD2,TRBV4-1,TRBJ2-5,-,TGCGCCAGCAGCGAGAGAGCGGGAGTGGGAGAGACCCAGTACTTC,CASSERAGVGETQYF
TRBD2,TRBV27,TRBJ2-1,-,TGTGCCAGCACCCAGATAGCGGGAGTAGCGGCAAATGAGCAGTTCTTC,CASTQIAGVAANEQFF
-,TRBV5-6,TRBJ2-1,once,TGTGCCAGCAGCCTGGCCTCTTTGGGCGGGTACAATGAGCAGTTCTTC,CASSLASLGGYNEQFF
-,TRBV27,TRBJ2-7,-,TGTGCCAGCAGTTTAAGCGGATCCGGCTACGAGCAGTACTTC,CASSLSGSGYEQYF
TRBD2,TRBV29-1,TRBJ2-7,-,TGCAGCGTTGTTCTAGCGGGAGCGGGCGAGCAGTACTTC,CSVVLAGAGEQYF
-,TRBV20-1,TRBJ2-3,-,TGCAGTGCTAAGACAGATACGCAGTATTTT,CSAKTDTQYF
TRBD2,TRBV10-2,TRBJ2-3,-,TGCGCCAGCAGTGGACTAGCGGGGAACACAGATACGCAGTATTTT,CASSGLAGNTDTQYF
-,TRBV15,TRBJ2-4,-,TGTGCCACCAGCAAGTCCAGAGACGGGGGCACGGAGAACATTCAGTACTTC,CATSKSRDGGTENIQYF
-,TRBV25-1,TRBJ1-2,once,TGTGCCAGCAGTGCGACAGCCTATGGCTACACCTTC,CASSATAYGYTF
TRBD1,TRBV29-1,TRBJ2-7,-,TGCAGCGTGACAGAGACAGGGGAAGAGCAGTACTTC,CSVTETGEEQYF
TRBD2,TRBV5-1,TRBJ2-1,-,TGCGCCAGCAGCGCGGGAGGGCCGGGTGAGCAGTTCTTC,CASSAGGPGEQFF
TRBD2,TRBV9,TRBJ2-1,-,TGTGCCAGCAGCGCTAGCGGGAGGTGGGAGGGCAATGAGCAGTTCTTC,CASSASGRWEGNEQFF
-,TRBV27,TRBJ1-1,-,TGTGCCAGCAGTTTAGCAGTGGACTACACTGAAGCTTTCTTT,CASSLAVDYTEAFF
-,TRBV4-3,TRBJ1-2,-,TGCGCCAGCAGCCAAGTTGCGGGCGAAGAGGAAGGCTACACCTTC,CASSQVAGEEEGYTF
TRBD1,TRBV4-1,TRBJ1-1,-,TGCGCCAGCAGCACCAGGGGGCCTTACACTGAAGCTTTCTTT,CASSTRGPYTEAFF
-,TRBV27,TRBJ1-1,-,TGTGCCAGCAGTTTGACGGGCCCTAGAGGGACTGAAGCTTTCTTT,CASSLTGPRGTEAFF
-,TRBV6-1,TRBJ2-5,-,TGTGCCAGCAGTGAGCTAGCCGACTACCTCAAGGGCCAGTACTTC,CASSELADYLKGQYF
TRBD2,TRBV2,TRBJ2-7,-,TGTGCCAGCTTGACTAGCGGGAGGAGGTACGAGCAGTACTTC,CASLTSGRRYEQYF
TRBD2,TRBV9,TRBJ2-2,-,TGTGCCAGCAGCTATGGACTAGCGAAGATCGGGGAGCTGTTTTTT,CASSYGLAKIGELFF